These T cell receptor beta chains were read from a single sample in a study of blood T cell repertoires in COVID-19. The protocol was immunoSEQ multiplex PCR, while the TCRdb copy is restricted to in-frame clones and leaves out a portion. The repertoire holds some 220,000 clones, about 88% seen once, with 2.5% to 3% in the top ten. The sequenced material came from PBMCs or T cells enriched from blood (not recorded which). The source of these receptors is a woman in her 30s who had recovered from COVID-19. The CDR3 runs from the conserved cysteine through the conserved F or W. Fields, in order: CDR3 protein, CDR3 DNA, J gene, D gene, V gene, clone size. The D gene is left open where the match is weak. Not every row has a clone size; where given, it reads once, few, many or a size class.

CASSSVPGLVYEQYF | TGTGCCAGCAGCTCCGTACCGGGACTAGTGTACGAGCAGTACTTC | TRBJ2-7 | TRBD2 | TRBV7-2 | once
CASSGGIGQSQETQYF | TGCGCCAGCAGTGGCGGAATAGGACAGAGCCAAGAGACCCAGTACTTC | TRBJ2-5 | . | TRBV5-1 | .
CASSPGVGSGYEQYF | TGTGCCAGCAGCCCAGGGGTGGGCTCGGGGTACGAGCAGTACTTC | TRBJ2-7 | . | TRBV7-3 | .
CASSLPLARAGELFF | TGTGCCAGCAGCCTACCCCTAGCGAGAGCCGGGGAGCTGTTTTTT | TRBJ2-2 | . | TRBV11-2 | .
CASSPTAGTYGYTF | TGCGCCAGCAGCCCCACCGCGGGGACCTATGGCTACACCTTC | TRBJ1-2 | . | TRBV4-1 | .
CASSAGTGRGYTF | TGTGCCAGTAGTGCAGGGACAGGGCGTGGCTACACCTTC | TRBJ1-2 | TRBD1 | TRBV19 | .
CASSLVATISYEQYF | TGTGCCAGCAGCTTGGTGGCCACCATCTCCTACGAGCAGTACTTC | TRBJ2-7 | . | TRBV5-8 | .
CASSPGQESPLHF | TGTGCCAGCAGCCCGGGACAGGAATCACCCCTCCACTTT | TRBJ1-6 | TRBD1 | TRBV7-9 | .
CSVGSGTVNEKLFF | TGCAGCGTTGGGTCCGGGACAGTCAATGAAAAACTGTTTTTT | TRBJ1-4 | TRBD1 | TRBV29-1 | once
CASSAAGRGKQFF | TGTGCCAGCAGTGCCGCGGGGAGGGGGAAGCAGTTCTTC | TRBJ2-1 | . | TRBV25-1 | .
CASSQQGAGGELFF | TGTGCCAGTAGTCAACAGGGGGCGGGTGGGGAGCTGTTTTTT | TRBJ2-2 | TRBD1 | TRBV19 | .
CASSYRRTYDSPLHF | TGTGCCAGCTCCTATCGAAGAACTTATGATTCACCCCTCCACTTT | TRBJ1-6 | . | TRBV27 | .
CASTHSSSYNSPLHF | TGCGCCAGCACCCACTCGAGCTCCTATAATTCACCCCTCCACTTT | TRBJ1-6 | . | TRBV23-1 | .
CASGSPQGISGNTIYF | TGTGCCAGCGGTTCCCCCCAGGGGATTTCTGGAAACACCATATATTTT | TRBJ1-3 | . | TRBV6-5 | .
CASSTGTPISGANVLTF | TGTGCCAGCAGTACCGGGACTCCCATCTCTGGGGCCAACGTCCTGACTTTC | TRBJ2-6 | . | TRBV5-4 | .
CASSQRRVLASYEQYF | TGCGCCAGCAGCCAAAGGAGGGTCCTAGCCTCCTACGAGCAGTACTTC | TRBJ2-7 | . | TRBV4-1 | .
CASSGQTIGSLGYTF | TGTGCCAGCAGCGGACAGACGATAGGCTCTCTGGGCTACACCTTC | TRBJ1-2 | . | TRBV5-4 | few
CASSLWPTGNGYTF | TGTGCCAGCAGCTTATGGCCGACAGGGAATGGCTACACCTTC | TRBJ1-2 | TRBD1 | TRBV7-9 | .
CASSSNRGRYEQYF | TGCGCCAGCAGCTCGAACAGGGGGCGGTACGAGCAGTACTTC | TRBJ2-7 | TRBD1 | TRBV5-1 | .
CASSTRVNSNPQETQYF | TGTGCCAGCAGTACTCGAGTGAACAGCAACCCCCAAGAGACCCAGTACTTC | TRBJ2-5 | . | TRBV7-9 | .
CASSQGANNSPLHF | TGTGCCAGCAGCCAGGGGGCTAATAATTCACCCCTCCACTTT | TRBJ1-6 | TRBD1 | TRBV9 | .
CASSLLAGLGEKLFF | TGTGCCAGCAGTTTATTGGCAGGGCTGGGTGAAAAACTGTTTTTT | TRBJ1-4 | . | TRBV27 | .
CASSLALTGVGYGYTF | TGTGCCAGCAGCTTAGCCCTGACAGGGGTCGGATATGGCTACACCTTC | TRBJ1-2 | TRBD1 | TRBV11-2 | .